This T cell receptor (beta chain) was observed in a study of cytomegalovirus exposure and HLA in healthy donors. The germline gives CDR1 SGHVS, CDR2 FQNEAQ. Trimming took 3 bases from V and 2 from J, leaving 13 bases between them. The CDR3 is 15 amino acids. Researchers ran the PCR with 60 Vbeta and 13 Jbeta primers. This table comes from immunoSEQ multiplex PCR, and its TCRdb copy is limited to in-frame clones, with some not included. The sample has approximately 120,000 clones; 80% are singletons. This TCR was sampled from a man younger than 45 in good health and CMV-seropositive. The genes are TRBV7-8 and TRBJ1-2; D is undetermined. Material for sequencing was PBMCs. CDR3 in DNA: TGTGCCAGCAGCTTCTATTGGCAGACAAACTATGGCTACACCTTC. Encoded protein: CASSFYWQTNYGYTF.